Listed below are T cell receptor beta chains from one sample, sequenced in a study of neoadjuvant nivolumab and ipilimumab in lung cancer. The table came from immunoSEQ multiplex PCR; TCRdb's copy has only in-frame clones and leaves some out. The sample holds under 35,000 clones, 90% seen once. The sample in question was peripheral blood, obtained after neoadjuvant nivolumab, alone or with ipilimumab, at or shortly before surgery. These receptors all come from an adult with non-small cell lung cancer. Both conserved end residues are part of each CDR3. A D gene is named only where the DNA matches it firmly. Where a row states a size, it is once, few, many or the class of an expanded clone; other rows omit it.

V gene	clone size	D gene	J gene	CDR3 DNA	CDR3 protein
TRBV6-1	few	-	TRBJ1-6	TGTGCCAGTAGTGAGGGAGGAGGAGGATCACCCCTCCACTTT	CASSEGGGGSPLHF
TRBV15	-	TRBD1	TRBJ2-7	TGTGCCACCAGCAGAGAAGGGGGCGCCCACGAGCAGTACTTC	CATSREGGAHEQYF
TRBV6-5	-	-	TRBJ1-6	TGTGCCAGCAGTTATGACAGATTTAATTCACCCCTCCACTTT	CASSYDRFNSPLHF
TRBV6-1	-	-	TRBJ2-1	TGTGCCAGCAGTGAAGTCCAGCACTACAATGAGCAGTTCTTC	CASSEVQHYNEQFF
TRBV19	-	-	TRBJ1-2	TGTGCCAGTAGTATATGGACAGAGGGCTACACCTTC	CASSIWTEGYTF
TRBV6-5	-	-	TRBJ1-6	TGTGCCAGCAAGGAGGAGAATTCACCCCTCCACTTT	CASKEENSPLHF
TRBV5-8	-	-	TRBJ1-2	TGTGCCAGCAGCTTGTTGAATAACTATGGCTACACCTTC	CASSLLNNYGYTF
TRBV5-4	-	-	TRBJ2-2	TGTGCCAGCAGCTTGGCCACAGGGTCCAGGACCGGGGAGCTGTTTTTT	CASSLATGSRTGELFF
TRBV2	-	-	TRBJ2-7	TGTGCCAGCCGGGGGGCGGCTTACGAGCAGTACTTC	CASRGAAYEQYF
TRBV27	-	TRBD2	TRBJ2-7	TGTGCCAGCAGTCCGGGGGGGCCTTGGTACGAGCAGTACTTC	CASSPGGPWYEQYF
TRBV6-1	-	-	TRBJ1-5	TGTGCCGGCCAGAGCGGGGATCAGCCCCAGCATTTT	CAGQSGDQPQHF
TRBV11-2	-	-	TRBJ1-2	TGTGCCAGCAGTCTAGAGGCAGGTGGCTACACCTTC	CASSLEAGGYTF
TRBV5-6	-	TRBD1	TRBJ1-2	TGTGCCAGCAGCCGGGGACAGGGCATTCGAGGCGATGGCTACACCTTC	CASSRGQGIRGDGYTF
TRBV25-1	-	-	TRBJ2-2	TGTGCCAGCAGTGATATGAGGGATTCCACCGGGGAGCTGTTTTTT	CASSDMRDSTGELFF
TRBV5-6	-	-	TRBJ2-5	TGTGCCAGCAGCTTGGGACAGAGACAAGAGACCCAGTACTTC	CASSLGQRQETQYF
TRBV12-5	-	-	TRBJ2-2	TGTGCTAGTGGTTTGGCAAACACCGGGGAGCTGTTTTTT	CASGLANTGELFF
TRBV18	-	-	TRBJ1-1	TGTGCCAGCTCCCGCCCTAACACTGAAGCTTTCTTT	CASSRPNTEAFF
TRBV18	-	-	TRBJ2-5	TGTGCCAGCTCACCAGGGGTCCAAGAGACCCAGTACTTC	CASSPGVQETQYF
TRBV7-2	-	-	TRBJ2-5	TGTGCCAGCAGCTTAGCAGGGGATGGTGAGACCCAGTACTTC	CASSLAGDGETQYF
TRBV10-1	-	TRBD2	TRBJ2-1	TGCGCCAGCAGATCCGGGACTAGCGGGGGGAATGAGCAGTTCTTC	CASRSGTSGGNEQFF
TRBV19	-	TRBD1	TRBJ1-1	TGTGCCAGTAGTATCAGGAGGGGGCTGAACACTGAAGCTTTCTTT	CASSIRRGLNTEAFF
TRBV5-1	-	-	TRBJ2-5	TGCGCCAGCAGCCCTCCTTTTGGATACGGGGAGACCCAGTACTTC	CASSPPFGYGETQYF
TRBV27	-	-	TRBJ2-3	TGTGCCAGCAGTTTATGGAGTAACGCAGATACGCAGTATTTT	CASSLWSNADTQYF
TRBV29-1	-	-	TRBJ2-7	TGCAGCGTTGCTTCAGGGGCCTACGAGCAGTACTTC	CSVASGAYEQYF
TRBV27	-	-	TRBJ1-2	TGTGCCAGCAGTTTGGGACCGGTTTCAAGCTACACCTTC	CASSLGPVSSYTF
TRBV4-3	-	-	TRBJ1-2	TGCGCCAGCAGCCAAGACAGGTTTTTGGATGGCTACACCTTC	CASSQDRFLDGYTF
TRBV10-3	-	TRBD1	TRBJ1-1	TGTGCCATCGGGCAGGGGGTAAACACTGAAGCTTTCTTT	CAIGQGVNTEAFF
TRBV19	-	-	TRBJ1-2	TGTGCCAGTAGTATAGGCTATGGCTACACCTTC	CASSIGYGYTF
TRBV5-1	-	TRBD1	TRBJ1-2	TGCGCCAGCAGCTTGGAGGGACAGGGGCACACCTTC	CASSLEGQGHTF
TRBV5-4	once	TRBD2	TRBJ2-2	TGTGCCAGCAGGCTAGCGGGGGGTAGAACCGGGGAGCTGTTTTTT	CASRLAGGRTGELFF
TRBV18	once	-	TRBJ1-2	TGTGCCAGCTCACCATCGGGGGGTGCGGGCGGCTACACCTTC	CASSPSGGAGGYTF
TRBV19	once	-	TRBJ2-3	TGTGCCAGTAGTATAGGCGGGACCTCCAACACAGATACGCAGTATTTT	CASSIGGTSNTDTQYF
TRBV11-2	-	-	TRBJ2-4	TGTGCCAGCAGCTTATATGGGGCCGAAAACATTCAGTACTTC	CASSLYGAENIQYF
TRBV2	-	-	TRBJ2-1	TGTGCCAGCAGTGGGGACGGGAGCTCCTACAATGAGCAGTTCTTC	CASSGDGSSYNEQFF
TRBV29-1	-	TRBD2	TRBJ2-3	TGCAGCGTTGAGCAAGCGGGGGGTTTAGATACGCAGTATTTT	CSVEQAGGLDTQYF
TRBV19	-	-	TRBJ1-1	TGTGCCAGTAGTATCCGGTTTGGAGGGATGAACACTGAAGCTTTCTTT	CASSIRFGGMNTEAFF
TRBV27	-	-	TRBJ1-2	TGTGCCAGCAGTCCACAAAAGGGATATGGCTACACCTTC	CASSPQKGYGYTF
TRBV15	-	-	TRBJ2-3	TGTGCCACCAGCAGAGATTCAGGCGGGGTTCAAGGAGATACGCAGTATTTT	CATSRDSGGVQGDTQYF
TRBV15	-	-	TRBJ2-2	TGTGCCACCAGCAGGAAGGAAGGCACCGGGGAGCTGTTTTTT	CATSRKEGTGELFF
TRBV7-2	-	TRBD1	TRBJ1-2	TGTGCCAGCAGCTTATCGGTGGGACAGGACCCTGGCGGCTACACCTTC	CASSLSVGQDPGGYTF
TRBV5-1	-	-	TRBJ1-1	TGCGCCAGCAGCTTGGACGGACAAGGGAGGACTGAAGCTTTCTTT	CASSLDGQGRTEAFF
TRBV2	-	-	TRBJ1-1	TGTGCCAGCAGTGAAGAGGGTAGGGGAGCTTTCTTT	CASSEEGRGAFF
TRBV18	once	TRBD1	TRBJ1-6	TGTGCCAGCTCACCACTACCCGGGGTGGCGACAGGGACAGGCTCCTATAATTCACCCCTCCACTTT	CASSPLPGVATGTGSYNSPLHF
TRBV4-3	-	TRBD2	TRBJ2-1	TGCGCCAGCAGCCAAGATAACCTTCAGCGGGGGCGTGAGCAGTTCTTC	CASSQDNLQRGREQFF
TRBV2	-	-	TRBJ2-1	TGTGCCAGCAGTGGGGACTACAATGAGCAGTTCTTC	CASSGDYNEQFF
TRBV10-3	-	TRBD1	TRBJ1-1	TGTGCCATCAGGACAGGGGGCTTCACTGAAGCTTTCTTT	CAIRTGGFTEAFF
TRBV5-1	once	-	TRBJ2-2	TGCGCCAGCAGCTTAGCAGAAAACACCGGGGAGCTGTTTTTT	CASSLAENTGELFF
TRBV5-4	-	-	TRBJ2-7	TGTGCCAGCAGCATACAGGGTTCCTACGAGCAGTACTTC	CASSIQGSYEQYF
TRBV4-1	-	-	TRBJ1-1	TGCGCCAGCATCCAAGATAGTGTAGGGGGCACTGAAGCTTTCTTT	CASIQDSVGGTEAFF
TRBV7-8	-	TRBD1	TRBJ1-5	TGTGCCAGCAGCGTAGGCGTTTGGACAGGGTTAGGGTCCCAGCATTTT	CASSVGVWTGLGSQHF
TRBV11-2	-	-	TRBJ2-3	TGTGCCAGCAGCCCCCGTATGGATACGCAGTATTTT	CASSPRMDTQYF
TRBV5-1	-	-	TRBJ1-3	TGCGCCAGCAGCGGTGGCCTTCCGGGGAAGTCTGGAAACACCATATATTTT	CASSGGLPGKSGNTIYF
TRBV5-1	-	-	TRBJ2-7	TGCGCCAGCAGCTTGGTTGGGTGGCCAGGGAACGAGCAGTACTTC	CASSLVGWPGNEQYF
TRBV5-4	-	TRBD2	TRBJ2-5	TGTGCCAGCAGCCCCGAGGGACTAGCGGGTGGTGTAGAGACCCAGTACTTC	CASSPEGLAGGVETQYF
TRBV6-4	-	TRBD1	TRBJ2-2	TGTGCCAGCAGCCCGAATGGGGACAGCCCGAACACCGGGGAGCTGTTTTTT	CASSPNGDSPNTGELFF
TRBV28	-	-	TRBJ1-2	TGTGCCAGCAGTTTAGGGTCCCTTGGCTACACCTTC	CASSLGSLGYTF
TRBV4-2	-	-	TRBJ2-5	TGTGCCAGCAGCCAAGATTCGCGGGAGACCCAGTACTTC	CASSQDSRETQYF
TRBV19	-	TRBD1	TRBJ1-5	TGTGCGGTGGCGTCAGGGGGCAAACAGCCCCAGCATTTT	CAVASGGKQPQHF
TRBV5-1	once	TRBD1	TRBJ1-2	TGCGCCAGCAGCTTGGACGCAGGGGGCGGCTACACCTTC	CASSLDAGGGYTF
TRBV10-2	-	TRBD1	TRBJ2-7	TGCGCCAGCAGTGACAGGGGGCTCGACGAGCAGTACTTC	CASSDRGLDEQYF